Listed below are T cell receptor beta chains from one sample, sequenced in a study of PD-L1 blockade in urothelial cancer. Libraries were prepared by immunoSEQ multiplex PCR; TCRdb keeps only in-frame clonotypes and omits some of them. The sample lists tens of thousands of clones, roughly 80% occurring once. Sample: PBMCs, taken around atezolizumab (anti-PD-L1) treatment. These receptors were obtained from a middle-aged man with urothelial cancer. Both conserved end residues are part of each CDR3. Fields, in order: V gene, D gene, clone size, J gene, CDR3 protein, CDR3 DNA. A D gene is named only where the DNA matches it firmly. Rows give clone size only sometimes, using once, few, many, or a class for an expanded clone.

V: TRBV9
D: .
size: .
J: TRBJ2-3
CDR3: CASSVGQVSTDTQYF
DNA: TGTGCCAGCAGCGTAGGACAGGTTAGCACAGATACGCAGTATTTT

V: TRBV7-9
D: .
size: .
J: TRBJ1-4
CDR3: CASSRGGGLGEKLFF
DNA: TGTGCCAGCAGCCGCGGGGGAGGGTTGGGTGAAAAACTGTTTTTT

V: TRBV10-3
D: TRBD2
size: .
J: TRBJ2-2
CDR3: CAISESASGTGELFF
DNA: TGTGCCATCAGTGAGTCGGCTAGCGGCACCGGGGAGCTGTTTTTT

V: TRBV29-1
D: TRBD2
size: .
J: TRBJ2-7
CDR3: CSVETSGSYEQYF
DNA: TGCAGCGTTGAGACTAGCGGTTCCTACGAGCAGTACTTC

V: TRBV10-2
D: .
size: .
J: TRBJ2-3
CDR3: CASSVAGSTDTQYF
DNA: TGCGCCAGCAGTGTTGCGGGGAGCACAGATACGCAGTATTTT

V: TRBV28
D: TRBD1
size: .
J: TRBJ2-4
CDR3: CASSLVPGTGNIQYF
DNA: TGTGCCAGCAGTTTAGTACCCGGGACAGGAAACATTCAGTACTTC

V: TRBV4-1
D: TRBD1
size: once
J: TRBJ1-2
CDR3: CASSQDTGQGVWGYTF
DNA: TGCGCCAGCAGCCAAGATACGGGGCAGGGGGTATGGGGCTACACCTTC

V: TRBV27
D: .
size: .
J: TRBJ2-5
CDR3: CASRNRPTGGETQYF
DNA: TGTGCCAGCAGGAATAGACCCACCGGGGGAGAGACCCAGTACTTC

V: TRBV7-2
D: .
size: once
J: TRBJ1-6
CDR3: CASRGTGSSYNSPLHF
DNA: TGTGCCAGCAGAGGAACTGGGAGCTCCTATAATTCACCCCTCCACTTT

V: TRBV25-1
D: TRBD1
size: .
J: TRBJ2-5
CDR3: CASSADRGNRETQYF
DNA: TGTGCCAGCAGTGCAGACAGGGGGAATAGAGAGACCCAGTACTTC

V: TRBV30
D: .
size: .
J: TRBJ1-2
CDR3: CAWSPLGGYTF
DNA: TGTGCCTGGAGTCCCCTCGGTGGCTACACCTTC

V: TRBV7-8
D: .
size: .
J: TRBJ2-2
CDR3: CASSLGGDHTGELFF
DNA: TGTGCCAGCAGCTTAGGGGGAGATCACACCGGGGAGCTGTTTTTT

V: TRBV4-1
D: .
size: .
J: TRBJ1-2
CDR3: CASSQDGAQNYGYTF
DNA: TGCGCCAGCAGCCAAGATGGGGCTCAGAACTATGGCTACACCTTC

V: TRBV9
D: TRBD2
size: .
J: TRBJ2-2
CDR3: CASSGPRGDGELFF
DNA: TGTGCCAGCAGCGGTCCCCGGGGGGACGGGGAGCTGTTTTTT

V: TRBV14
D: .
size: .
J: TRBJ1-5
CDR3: CASSLGQNQPQHF
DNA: TGTGCCAGCAGCCTAGGACAGAATCAGCCCCAGCATTTT

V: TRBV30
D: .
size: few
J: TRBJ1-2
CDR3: CAWSSRGAYGYTF
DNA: TGTGCCTGGAGTTCACGGGGGGCCTATGGCTACACCTTC